This is a list of T cell receptor beta chains from one sample in a study of cytomegalovirus exposure and HLA in healthy donors. Data came from immunoSEQ multiplex PCR; TCRdb stores just in-frame clones and leaves some out. The sample lists approximately 130,000 clones, 76% occurring once. The source material was PBMCs. The receptors were sampled from a female donor in good health and CMV-seropositive. Each CDR3 is given with its conserved first and last residue. A D gene is named only where the DNA matches it firmly. Clone size is stated in some rows and not others, as once, few, many or a class when expanded.

TRBJ1-4	TRBV25-1	NA	NA	TGTGCCAGCAGCGGTCATTCGGGGGGCTTCCGAGAAAAACTGTTTTTT	CASSGHSGGFREKLFF
TRBJ1-2	TRBV7-2	NA	NA	TGTGCCAGCAGCTTAGCGCGGGGCGGCTATGGCTACACCTTC	CASSLARGGYGYTF
TRBJ2-5	TRBV5-1	TRBD1	few	TGCGCCAGCAGCCTCCGTGGGACAGCTCAAGAGACCCAGTACTTC	CASSLRGTAQETQYF
TRBJ2-1	TRBV30	TRBD1	NA	TGTGCCTGGAGCCGGGACAGGAGTTCCTACAATGAGCAGTTCTTC	CAWSRDRSSYNEQFF
TRBJ1-1	TRBV5-1	TRBD1	NA	TGCGCCAGCAGCTTCGAACAGGGGGCGGATGAAGCTTTCTTT	CASSFEQGADEAFF
TRBJ1-5	TRBV28	TRBD1	NA	TGTGCCAGCAGACAGGGGAGCAATCAGCCCCAGCATTTT	CASRQGSNQPQHF
TRBJ2-6	TRBV6-5	NA	NA	TGTGCCAGCAGCCGCAACGGTGGGGCCAACGTCCTGACTTTC	CASSRNGGANVLTF
TRBJ1-1	TRBV6-5	NA	NA	TGTGCCAGCACCCCCCGGGCGGGGAACACTGAAGCTTTCTTT	CASTPRAGNTEAFF
TRBJ1-5	TRBV6-1	TRBD1	few	TGTGCCAGCAGTGACAGGACAGGGATGCAGCCCCAGCATTTT	CASSDRTGMQPQHF
TRBJ2-7	TRBV5-1	NA	NA	TGCGCCAGCACCCCCCCCGGGGCGGGGCCCTCCTACGAGCAGTACTTC	CASTPPGAGPSYEQYF
TRBJ1-6	TRBV5-1	TRBD1	NA	TGCGCCAGCAGCTTGAGGACAGGGAATTCACCCCTCCACTTT	CASSLRTGNSPLHF
TRBJ2-1	TRBV7-2	TRBD2	NA	TGTGCCAGCAGCTTAGTGGGACTAGCGGTGAAGTTCTTC	CASSLVGLAVKFF
TRBJ2-3	TRBV5-1	TRBD2	NA	TGCGCCAGCAGCTTGGGACTAGCGGGGGGCGCGGATACGCAGTATTTT	CASSLGLAGGADTQYF
TRBJ2-7	TRBV9	NA	NA	TGTGCCAGCAGCCCAGCGGCGGGTCCCCACGAGCAGTACTTC	CASSPAAGPHEQYF
TRBJ2-3	TRBV7-9	NA	NA	TGTGCCAGCAGCTTATCTCTAGATACGCAGTATTTT	CASSLSLDTQYF
TRBJ2-3	TRBV5-6	NA	few	TGTGCCAGCAGCTTGGGTCTAACCACAGATACGCAGTATTTT	CASSLGLTTDTQYF
TRBJ1-4	TRBV11-2	NA	NA	TGTGCCAGCAGCTCCGTTCGAGGAGGGCCGGGAGAAAAACTGTTTTTT	CASSSVRGGPGEKLFF
TRBJ2-6	TRBV7-8	NA	NA	TGTGCCAGCAGCTTAGGATGGAGGTCTGGGGCCAACGTCCTGACTTTC	CASSLGWRSGANVLTF
TRBJ2-6	TRBV6-4	NA	NA	TGTGCCAGCAGCAACCAGGGTTCTGGGGCCAACGTCCTGACTTTC	CASSNQGSGANVLTF
TRBJ2-2	TRBV27	TRBD1	NA	TGTGCCAGCAGCTTGGCGGGGACAGGGGGAACCGGGGAGCTGTTTTTT	CASSLAGTGGTGELFF
TRBJ2-7	TRBV27	NA	NA	TGTGCCAGCAGTTCCCGTGAGGCCTACGAGCAGTACTTC	CASSSREAYEQYF
TRBJ1-2	TRBV9	NA	few	TGTGCCAGCAGCGTAGATTCCAGCGGGGCTTATGGCTACACCTTC	CASSVDSSGAYGYTF
TRBJ2-1	TRBV2	TRBD1	few	TGTGCCAGCAGGGGGGACAGCCATGAGCAGTTCTTC	CASRGDSHEQFF